The present entry profiles one TCR beta chain with its context. Additional DNA sequences in this sample encode the identical CDR3. The sample belongs to a study of blood T cell repertoires in COVID-19. In the study overall: T cells, B-cell-depleted T cells, or PBMCs provided the cDNA or gDNA that served as material.

Those enrolled in Seattle joined during active infection and were followed longitudinally afterward. V was pared by 5 bases and J by 2 bases, with 6 bases between. CDR3 length equals 11 residues. The germline V gene encodes CDR1 SQVTM and CDR2 ANQGSEA. Some clones are missing from TCRdb's copy, which holds only in-frame ones; the method was immunoSEQ multiplex PCR. The sample lists about 440,000 clones; about nine tenths were seen once. The receptor comes from a woman aged 45 to 65 with COVID-19, enrolled during active disease. The sample taken for sequencing was peripheral blood. The chain carries TRBV29-1 and TRBJ1-1; D is uncertain. The CDR3: CSVRLNTEAFF. The CDR3 nucleotides read TGCAGCGTTAGACTTAACACTGAAGCTTTCTTT.